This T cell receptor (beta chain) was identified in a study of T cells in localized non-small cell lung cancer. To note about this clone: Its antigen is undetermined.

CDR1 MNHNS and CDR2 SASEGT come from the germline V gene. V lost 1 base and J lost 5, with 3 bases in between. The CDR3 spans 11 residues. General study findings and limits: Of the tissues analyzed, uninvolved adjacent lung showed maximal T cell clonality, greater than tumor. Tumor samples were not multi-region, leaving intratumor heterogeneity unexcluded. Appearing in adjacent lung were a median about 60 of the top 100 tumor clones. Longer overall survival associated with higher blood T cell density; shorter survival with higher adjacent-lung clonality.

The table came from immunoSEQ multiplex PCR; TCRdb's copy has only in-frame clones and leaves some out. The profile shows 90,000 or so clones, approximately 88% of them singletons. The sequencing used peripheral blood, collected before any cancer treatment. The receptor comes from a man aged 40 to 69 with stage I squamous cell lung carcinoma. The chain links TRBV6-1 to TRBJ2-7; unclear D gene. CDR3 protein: CASSEDNEQYF. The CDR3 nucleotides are TGTGCCAGCAGTGAAGATAACGAGCAGTACTTC.